This T cell receptor beta chain was retrieved from a study of Graves' ophthalmopathy and Graves' hyperthyroidism. This clonotype showed up many times. Its antigen is unknown. Beta-chain TCR CDR3 regions were amplified from RNA transcripts. Following a first-round RT-PCR that used HTBI primers, a second-round multiplex PCR was carried out. TCRdb re-analysed the multiplex PCR reads in MiXCR, keeping a single row per CDR3 protein. Altogether hundreds of thousands of distinct CDR3 sequences are present, about 20% being singletons, with the ten largest covering approximately 6.5%. Whole-study results and caveats: Sensitivity reached 87.88% and specificity roughly 76% for a 13-signature model separating ophthalmopathy from stable hyperthyroidism.

The CDR3 spans 14 residues. Germline CDR1 reads DFQATT; CDR2 reads SNEGSKA (reference sequence). V lost 1 base, J lost 1 base, and 10 bases lay in between. Ophthalmopathy not arising within 18 months of follow-up defined hyperthyroidism as stable. Diagnosis used clinical symptoms, serum thyroxine, TRAb, thyroid ultrasound and orbital computed tomography. PBMCs came from over 9.5 ml of fresh peripheral blood. The sequence derives from a woman aged 18-29 years with stable Graves' hyperthyroidism. Some clones in this sample may be carry-over from other donors' samples. Sequenced: peripheral blood. The rearrangement joins TRBV20-1 to TRBJ1-1, with D maybe TRBD1 (6 bases). CDR3 amino acids: CSARGGAWNTEAFF. In DNA form, the CDR3 reads TGCAGTGCTAGAGGGGGGGCGTGGAACACTGAAGCTTTCTTT.